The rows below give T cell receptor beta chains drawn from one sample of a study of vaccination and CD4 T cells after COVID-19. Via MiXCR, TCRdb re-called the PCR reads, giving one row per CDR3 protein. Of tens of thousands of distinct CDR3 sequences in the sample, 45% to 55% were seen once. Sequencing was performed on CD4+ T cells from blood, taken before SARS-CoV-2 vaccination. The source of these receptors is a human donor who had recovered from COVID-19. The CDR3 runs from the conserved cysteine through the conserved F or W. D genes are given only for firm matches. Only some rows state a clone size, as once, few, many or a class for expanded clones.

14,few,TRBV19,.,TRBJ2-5,TGTGCCAGTAGTATTGGGGGGGCTGGAGAGACCCAGTACTTC,CASSIGGAGETQYF
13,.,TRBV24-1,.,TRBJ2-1,TGTGCCACCAGTGATTTGCAAAGGGGTGAGCAGTTCTTC,CATSDLQRGEQFF
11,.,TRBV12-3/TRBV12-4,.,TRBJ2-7,TGTGCCAGCAGTATCTCCTACGAGCAGTACTTC,CASSISYEQYF
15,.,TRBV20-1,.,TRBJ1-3,TGCAGTGCTTGGCCCGGGGCCACGATCGGAAACACCATATATTTT,CSAWPGATIGNTIYF
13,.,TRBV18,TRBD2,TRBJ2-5,TGTGCCAGCTCACCACCGGGGGAGGGGACCCAGTACTTC,CASSPPGEGTQYF
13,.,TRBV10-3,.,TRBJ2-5,TGTGCCATCAGTGGGCACGGCCAAGAGACCCAGTACTTC,CAISGHGQETQYF
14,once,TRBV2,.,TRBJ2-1,TGTGCCAGCAGTGGGGGGTTTTCCTACAATGAGCAGTTCTTC,CASSGGFSYNEQFF
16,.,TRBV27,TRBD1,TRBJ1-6,TGTGCCAGCAGGCCGGACAGGGCCCCCTATAATTCACCCCTCCACTTT,CASRPDRAPYNSPLHF
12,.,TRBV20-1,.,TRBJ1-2,TGCAGTGGACGGGTCGGTGACTATGGCTACACCTTC,CSGRVGDYGYTF
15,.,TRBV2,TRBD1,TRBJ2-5,TGTGCCAGCAGTGAATTGACAGGGTCACTGGAGACCCAGTACTTC,CASSELTGSLETQYF
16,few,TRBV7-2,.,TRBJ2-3,TGTGCCAGCAGCGCGGCGTGGCTAGCGCGCACAGATACGCAGTATTTT,CASSAAWLARTDTQYF
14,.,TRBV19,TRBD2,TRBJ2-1,TGTGCCAGTAGACTAGCGGGAGTGTTCGATGAGCAGTTCTTC,CASRLAGVFDEQFF
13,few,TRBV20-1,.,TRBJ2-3,TGCAGTGCTCTAGGGACCGTCACAGATACGCAGTATTTT,CSALGTVTDTQYF
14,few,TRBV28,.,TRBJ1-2,TGTGCCAGCAGTTTGTGGAAGTTTAGCTATGGCTACACCTTC,CASSLWKFSYGYTF
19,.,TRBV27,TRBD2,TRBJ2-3,TGTGCCAGCAGTTTAAGGCGGCTAGCGGGAGGGTCACGGGGAGATACGCAGTATTTT,CASSLRRLAGGSRGDTQYF
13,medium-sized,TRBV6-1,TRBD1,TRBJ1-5,TGTGCCAGCAGCGGGACAGACAATCAGCCCCAGCATTTT,CASSGTDNQPQHF
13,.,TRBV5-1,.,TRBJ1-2,TGCGCCAGCAGCTCTGGGGTGAACTATGGCTACACCTTC,CASSSGVNYGYTF
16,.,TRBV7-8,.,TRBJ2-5,TGTGCCAGCAGCTTAGACCAATCCCCTTACCAAGAGACCCAGTACTTC,CASSLDQSPYQETQYF
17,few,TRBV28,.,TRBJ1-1,TGTGCCAGCAGTTTAGGGGGACCCTCAGGGGCGGACACTGAAGCTTTCTTT,CASSLGGPSGADTEAFF
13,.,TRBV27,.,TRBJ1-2,TGTGCCAGCAGTAAGGGCGGAGTTTATGGCTACACCTTC,CASSKGGVYGYTF
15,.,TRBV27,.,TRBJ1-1,TGTGCCAGCAGTTTAAATTACCGGCCGAACACTGAAGCTTTCTTT,CASSLNYRPNTEAFF
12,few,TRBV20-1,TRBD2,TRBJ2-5,TGCAGTGCTAGAGTAGCGGGAATGACCCAGTACTTC,CSARVAGMTQYF
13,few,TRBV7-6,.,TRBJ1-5,TGTGCCAGCAGCCCAAGTAGCAATCAGCCCCAGCATTTT,CASSPSSNQPQHF
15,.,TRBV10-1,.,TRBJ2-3,TGCGCCAGCAGCGGCGGGTCTAATGGGTTAGATACGCAGTATTTT,CASSGGSNGLDTQYF
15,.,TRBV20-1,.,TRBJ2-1,TGCAGTGCTAGAGAAGGAGCTTCGACCTACAATGAGCAGTTCTTC,CSAREGASTYNEQFF
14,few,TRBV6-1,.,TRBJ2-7,TGTGCCAGCAGCCGGGACCCAGTTACCTACGAGCAGTACTTC,CASSRDPVTYEQYF
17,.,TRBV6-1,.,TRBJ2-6,TGTGCCAGCAGTGACCGCACTAGACTCTCTGGGGCCAACGTCCTGACTTTC,CASSDRTRLSGANVLTF
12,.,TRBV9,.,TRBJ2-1,TGTGCCAGCAGCGTACAGAGTCATGAGCAGTTCTTC,CASSVQSHEQFF
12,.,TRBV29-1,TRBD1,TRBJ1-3,TGCAGCGGACAGGGCCCTGGAAACACCATATATTTT,CSGQGPGNTIYF
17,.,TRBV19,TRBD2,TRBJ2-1,TGTGCCAGTAGTAAAGCGGGAGGGCCTCTCTCCTACAATGAGCAGTTCTTC,CASSKAGGPLSYNEQFF
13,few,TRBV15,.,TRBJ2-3,TGTGCCACCAGCGTGCCTAGCACAGATACGCAGTATTTT,CATSVPSTDTQYF
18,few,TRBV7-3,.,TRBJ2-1,TGTGCCAGCAGCTTCGACGTTGGGGTGGGGACCGGTCGTGGTGAGCAGTTCTTC,CASSFDVGVGTGRGEQFF
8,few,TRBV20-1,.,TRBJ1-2,TGCAGTCTAGAGGGCTACACCTTC,CSLEGYTF
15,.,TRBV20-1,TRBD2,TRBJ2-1,TGCAGTGCTCAATCACTAGCGGATACCTACAATGAGCAGTTCTTC,CSAQSLADTYNEQFF
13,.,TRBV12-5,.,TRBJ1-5,TGTGCTAGCCCCAGTTATTGTGATCAGCCCCAGCATTTT,CASPSYCDQPQHF
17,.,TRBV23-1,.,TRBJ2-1,TGCGCCAGCAGTCTGAACAAGGGGAGAGGGCGCAGGAATGAGCAGTTCTTC,CASSLNKGRGRRNEQFF
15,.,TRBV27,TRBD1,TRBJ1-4,TGTGCCAGTAGACAGGGGGCGCGTTCTAATGAAAAACTGTTTTTT,CASRQGARSNEKLFF
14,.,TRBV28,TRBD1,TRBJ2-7,TGTGCCAGCAGTTTGGGACAGGGGGCATTGGAGCAGTACTTC,CASSLGQGALEQYF
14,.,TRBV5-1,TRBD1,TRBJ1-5,TGCGCCAGCAGCTTCGGGACAGGGGGCCAGCCCCAGCATTTT,CASSFGTGGQPQHF
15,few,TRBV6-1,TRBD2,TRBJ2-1,TGTGCCAGCAGCTATACGGGGCGGGAGAGGGATGAGCAGTTCTTC,CASSYTGRERDEQFF
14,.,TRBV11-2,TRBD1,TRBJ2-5,TGTGCCAGCAGCTATCGGACAGGAACAGAGACCCAGTACTTC,CASSYRTGTETQYF
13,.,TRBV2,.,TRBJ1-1,TGTGCCAGCAGTAAGGAAAGGGGCACTGAAGCTTTCTTT,CASSKERGTEAFF
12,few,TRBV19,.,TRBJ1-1,TGTGCCAGTGGTCGGGAGGGGACTGAAGCTTTCTTT,CASGREGTEAFF
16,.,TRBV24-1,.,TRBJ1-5,TGTGCCACCAGTGATTCCCGCCGGGGGGCGGGTCAGCCCCAGCATTTT,CATSDSRRGAGQPQHF
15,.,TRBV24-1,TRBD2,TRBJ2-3,TGTGCCACCAAGGATAGCGGGAGTCTCGCAGATACGCAGTATTTT,CATKDSGSLADTQYF
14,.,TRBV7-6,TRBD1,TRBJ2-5,TGTGCCAGCAGCTACGGGACAGGGGAAGAGACCCAGTACTTC,CASSYGTGEETQYF
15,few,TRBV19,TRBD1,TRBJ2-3,TGTGCCAGTAGTATACAGGGGGCTGGCACAGATACGCAGTATTTT,CASSIQGAGTDTQYF
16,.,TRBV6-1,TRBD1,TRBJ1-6,TGTACCAGCGCAATTAAGCCGGGACAGGCAGATTCACCCCTCCACTTT,CTSAIKPGQADSPLHF
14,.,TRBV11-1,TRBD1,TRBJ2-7,TGTGCCAGCAGCGATGGACAGGTAGGCTACGAGCAGTACTTC,CASSDGQVGYEQYF
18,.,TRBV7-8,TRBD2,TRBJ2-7,TGTGCCAGCAGCTTAACAGATACTAGCGGGACGGCCTCCTACGAGCAGTACTTC,CASSLTDTSGTASYEQYF
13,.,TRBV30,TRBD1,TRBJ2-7,TGTGCCTGGGGAGGGGACAGGCGAGGCGAGCAGTACTTC,CAWGGDRRGEQYF
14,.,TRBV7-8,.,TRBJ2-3,TGTGCCAGCAGCTTAAGGGCCCTGGGGGATACGCAGTATTTT,CASSLRALGDTQYF
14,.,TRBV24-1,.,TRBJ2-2,TGTGCCACCAGTGATTATAGCAACACCGGGGAGCTGTTTTTT,CATSDYSNTGELFF
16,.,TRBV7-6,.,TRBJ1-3,TGTGCCAGCAGCGGAAGGACAGCTGCCTCTGGAAACACCATATATTTT,CASSGRTAASGNTIYF
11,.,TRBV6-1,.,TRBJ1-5,TGTGCCAGCTCAGGTGGACAGCCCCAGCATTTT,CASSGGQPQHF
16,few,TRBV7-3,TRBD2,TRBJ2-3,TGTGCCAGCAGCTCCTCCGGGACTAGAACTTCAGATACGCAGTATTTT,CASSSSGTRTSDTQYF
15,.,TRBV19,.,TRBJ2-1,TGTGCCAGTAGTATAGCCCGCGGACAGTACAATGAGCAGTTCTTC,CASSIARGQYNEQFF
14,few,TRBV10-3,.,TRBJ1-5,TGTGCCATCGGGGGACAAGGAGGCAATCAGCCCCAGCATTTT,CAIGGQGGNQPQHF
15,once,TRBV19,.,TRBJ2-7,TGTGCCAGTAGTATCCTCCCGGGAGTTTCCTACGAGCAGTACTTC,CASSILPGVSYEQYF